Listed here are 5 T cell receptor beta chains from one sample, sequenced in a study of blood T cell repertoires in COVID-19. Only in-frame clones appear in the TCRdb table, and some are missing; sequencing was by immunoSEQ multiplex PCR. The data show about 81,000 clones, roughly 78% seen once. Sequenced input: peripheral blood. The origin of the receptors is a man in his 60s with acute or convalescent COVID-19.

The V and J genes are TRBV6-5 and TRBJ1-2; D gene uncertain. Per germline, CDR1 MNHEY and CDR2 SVGAGI. V lost 6 bases and J lost 0, with 8 bases in between. There are 13 residues in the CDR3. The CDR3: CASSPGANYGYTF. The CDR3 DNA follows: TGTGCCAGCAGCCCCGGAGCTAACTATGGCTACACCTTC.

J is TRBJ1-1 and V is TRBV21-1; the table's D call, TRBD1, has no DNA check behind it. TRBV21-1 is a pseudogene locus. The CDR3 runs to 16 residues. CDR3 nucleotides: TGTGCCAGCAGCAAAGTTCATGGAACAGGGGGTCAGGGGACTTTCTTT. The encoded protein is CASSKVHGTGGQGTFF.

V is TRBV7-9 and J is TRBJ1-2; a weak D match, TRBD1 (5 bases). Trimming stripped 5 bases from V and 8 bases from J, with 15 bases between. CDR3 size: 13 residues. In germline, CDR1 is SEHNR, CDR2 FQNEAQ (reference sequence). The chain's CDR3 is CASSAGGGVGYTF. CDR3 nucleotide sequence: TGTGCCAGCAGCGCCGGTGGAGGGGTAGGCTACACCTTC.

This rearrangement joins TRBV29-1 to TRBJ2-1; 8 bases agree with TRBD2. This CDR3 has 14 residues. The trim removed 6 bases at V and 4 bases at J, leaving 8 bases unmatched. Germline assignment: CDR1 SQVTM and CDR2 ANQGSEA. For the CDR3, the DNA is TGCAGCGTCCAACTAGCGGAAGAATACAATGAGCAGTTCTTC. Encoded protein: CSVQLAEEYNEQFF.

The rearrangement uses TRBV2 and TRBJ1-6; 7 bases line up with TRBD1. CDR1 and CDR2 (germline): SNHLY, FYNNEI. V was pared by 4 bases and J by 10 bases, with 4 bases of the junction left unmatched. The CDR3 is 13 residues long. The CDR3 spells CASSGQGGSPLHF. The CDR3 region has the DNA TGTGCCAGCAGTGGACAGGGAGGATCACCCCTCCACTTT. Combining the CDR3 with reference TRBV2 and TRBJ1-6 gives the whole variable domain EPEVTQTPSHQVTQMGQEVILRCVPISNHLYFYWYRQILGQKVEFLVSFYNNEISEKSEIFDDQFSVERPDGSNFTLKIRSTKLEDSAMYFCASSGQGGSPLHFGNGTRLTVT.